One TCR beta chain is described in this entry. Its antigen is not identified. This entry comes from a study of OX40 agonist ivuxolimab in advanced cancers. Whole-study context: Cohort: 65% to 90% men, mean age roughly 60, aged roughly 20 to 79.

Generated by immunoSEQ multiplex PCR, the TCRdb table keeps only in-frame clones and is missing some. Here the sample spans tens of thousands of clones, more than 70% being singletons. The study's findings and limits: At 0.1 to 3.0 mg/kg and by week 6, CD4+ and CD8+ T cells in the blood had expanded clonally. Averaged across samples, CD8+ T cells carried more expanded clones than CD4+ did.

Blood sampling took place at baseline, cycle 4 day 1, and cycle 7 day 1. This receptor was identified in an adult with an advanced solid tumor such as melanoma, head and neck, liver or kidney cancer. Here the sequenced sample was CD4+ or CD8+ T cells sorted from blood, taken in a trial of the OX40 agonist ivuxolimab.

The CDR3 loop is CASSYNGRAGNEQFF. As DNA, the CDR3 is TGTGCCAGCAGTTACAACGGGAGGGCCGGGAATGAGCAGTTCTTC. The rearrangement uses TRBV6-5 and TRBJ2-1; TRBD2 agrees at 8 bases. CDR1 and CDR2 (germline): MNHEY, SVGAGI. V shed 2 bases, J shed 7 bases, and the junction held 7 bases outside the gene matches. The CDR3 totals 15 residues.